This T cell receptor (beta chain) was profiled in a study of identical twins. In germline, CDR1 is MNHEY, CDR2 SMNVEV (reference sequence). Trimming cost V 6 bases and J 3 bases, with 15 bases left between them. The CDR3 loop spans 14 amino acids. Template switching, a step in the protocol, added a universal primer site, and cDNA carried unique molecular identifiers. One entry per CDR3 protein results from TCRdb running MiXCR on the 5' RACE reads. There are 300,000 to 400,000 distinct CDR3 sequences in the sample; 9% to 15% occur only once, and around 7.2% lies in the top ten. Another study also made use of these data, one on yellow fever vaccine responses in identical twins.

The sample was CD8+ T cells sorted from blood. This TCR came from a woman aged 18 to 35 in good health. This chain connects TRBV27 to TRBJ2-7, with D possibly TRBD1 on 6 matching bases. CDR3 nucleotide sequence: TGTGCCAGCAGCACCCGGGTAGGGGGCTACGAGCAGTACGTC. Its protein is CASSTRVGGYEQYV.